These 29 T cell receptor beta chains came from one sample sequenced in a study of T cells in Graves' hyperthyroidism and ophthalmopathy. The TCR beta CDR3 regions underwent amplification using RNA transcripts as the source. When the TCR CDR3 underwent first-round RT-PCR, the HTBI primer set was used. TCRdb redid the calling of the multiplex PCR reads with MiXCR, one entry per CDR3 protein. The profile shows under 450,000 distinct CDR3 sequences, approximately 13% of them singletons. Sequencing input: blood. The receptors derive from a young man with Graves' hyperthyroidism that later progressed to Graves' ophthalmopathy.

This clonotype appeared a few times. In DNA, the CDR3 is TGTGCCAGCAGCCCGCCCCCCGGGACAGGGGGCGACGAGCAGTACTTC. Protein: CASSPPPGTGGDEQYF. This chain connects TRBV7-2 to TRBJ2-7, with 12 bases identical to TRBD1. Germline CDR1 reads SGHTA; CDR2 reads FQGNSA. This CDR3 region has 16 residues. Trimming cost V 5 bases and J 5 bases; bases outside gene matches: 10.

The chain has TRBV4-1 and TRBJ1-4; unclear D gene. CDR1 MGHRA and CDR2 YSYEKL come from the germline V gene. V lost 2 bases, J lost 8 bases, and 15 bases lay in between. This CDR3 contains 15 residues. This CDR3 reads CASSQTFPGNEKLFF. CDR3 bases: TGCGCCAGCAGCCAAACGTTCCCCGGGAACGAAAAACTGTTTTTT.

This clonotype was recorded many times. The genes are TRBV6-6 and TRBJ1-2; 7 bases align to TRBD1. V was clipped by 2 bases and J by 4 bases; unmatched bases: 7. Germline lookup yields CDR1 MNHNY and CDR2 SVGAGI (reference sequence). The CDR3 has 15 residues. CDR3 nucleotide sequence: TGTGCCAGCAGTTACGAACGCAGGGGGTCCTATGGCTACACCTTC. It encodes CASSYERRGSYGYTF.

This clonotype was counted between two and nine times. This chain connects TRBV5-1 to TRBJ1-2; D remains unclear. CDR3 size: 11 residues. CDR1 and CDR2 from the germline V gene are SGHRS and YFSETQ. Trimming took off 5 bases at V and 2 bases at J, with 4 bases between the two ends. CDR3 nucleotides: TGCGCCAGCAGGAGCAACTATGGCTACACCTTC. Amino acid sequence: CASRSNYGYTF. Based on the CDR3 plus reference TRBV5-1 and TRBJ1-2, the full variable domain is KAGVTQTPRYLIKTRGQQVTLSCSPISGHRSVSWYQQTPGQGLQFLFEYFSETQRNKGNFPGRFSGRQFSNSRSEMNVSTLELGDSALYLCASRSNYGYTFGSGTRLTVV.

At least ten counts were recorded for this clonotype. V is TRBV20-1 and J is TRBJ2-7; the D is unclear. This CDR3 is built from 11 residues. The V gene's germline CDR1 is DFQATT and CDR2 SNEGSKA (reference sequence). Deletions cut 6 bases from V and 6 bases from J, with 12 bases between. This chain's CDR3 is CSARGGAEQYF. The CDR3, as DNA: TGCAGTGCCCGAGGCGGAGCCGAGCAGTACTTC.

At least ten counts were recorded for this clonotype. This chain's CDR3 is CASSLERGVGYGYTF. The CDR3 nucleotides are TGTGCCAGCAGCTTAGAGAGAGGTGTGGGTTACGGCTACACCTTC. The chain uses TRBV11-2 and TRBJ1-2; D not resolved. Germline V gene lookup returns CDR1 SGHAT and CDR2 FQNNGV. CDR3 length equals 15 residues. The ends were cut back, 0 bases at V and 8 bases at J, with 16 bases in the middle.

This clonotype has at least ten counts. The chain links TRBV6-2 or TRBV6-3 to TRBJ2-5, with 9 bases that match TRBD1. J lost 5 bases, V lost 2 bases, and 12 bases had no gene match. CDR1 MNHEY and CDR2 SVGEGT come from the germline V gene. CDR3 size: 17 residues. CDR3 amino acids: CASSYSPGTGLGETQYF. The CDR3 nucleotides read TGTGCCAGCAGTTACAGCCCCGGGACAGGGCTGGGGGAGACCCAGTACTTC.

This clonotype was observed many times. The chain uses TRBV7-9 and TRBJ2-5, with 7 bases that match TRBD1. After removal of 1 base from V and 2 bases from J, the junction contained 7 bases not matched to a gene. The germline CDR1 and CDR2 sequences are SEHNR and FQNEAQ (reference sequence). The CDR3 is made up of 16 amino acids. DNA for the CDR3: TGTGCCAGCAGCTTAGACGGACAGGAGCTGCAAGAGACCCAGTACTTC. It yields the protein CASSLDGQELQETQYF. The full variable domain, with the rest looked up from reference TRBV7-9 and TRBJ2-5, is DTGVSQNPRHKITKRGQNVTFRCDPISEHNRLYWYRQTLGQGPEFLTYFQNEAQLEKSRLLSDRFSAERPKGSFSTLEIQRTEQGDSAMYLCASSLDGQELQETQYFGPGTRLLVL.

This clonotype was seen many times. The gene calls are TRBV2 and TRBJ2-1; 13 bases are a match to TRBD2. The CDR3 extends over 13 amino acids. Germline CDR1 is SNHLY and CDR2 is FYNNEI. V was clipped by 6 bases and J by 14 bases; unmatched bases: 7. Written as DNA, the CDR3 is TGTGCCAGCAGGGCGACTAGCGGGGGGATGGAGTTCTTC. Residues: CASRATSGGMEFF.

This clonotype was detected only a few times. The V call is TRBV7-9, the J call TRBJ2-5; TRBD1 matches at 10 bases. The ends lost 4 bases at V and 5 bases at J; junction bases unmatched: 10. Germline CDR1 and CDR2: SEHNR and FQNEAQ (reference sequence). This CDR3 is built from 16 residues. The CDR3 region has the DNA TGTGCCAGCAGCTCCCCCCGGACAGGGGGGAAGGAGACCCAGTACTTC. Translating gives CASSSPRTGGKETQYF.

This clonotype was seen a few times. The CDR3 region is CASSEAGGSGYTF. CDR3 DNA: TGTGCCAGCAGTGAAGCGGGGGGTAGTGGCTACACCTTC. This chain connects TRBV6-1 to TRBJ1-2; the D gene is possibly TRBD1 (5 bases). V lost 0 bases and J lost 7, with 9 bases in between. Looked up from germline, CDR1 is MNHNS and CDR2 is SASEGT. CDR3 length: 13 amino acids.

This clonotype was seen at least ten times. V usage is TRBV27 and J usage is TRBJ2-7, with 10 bases identical to TRBD1. The CDR3 sequence is 17 residues long. J lost 6 bases, V lost 9 bases, and 20 bases had no gene match. Per germline, CDR1 MNHEY and CDR2 SMNVEV (reference sequence). CDR3 sequence: CARRGRWGQGKVSEQYF. The CDR3 DNA reads as TGTGCCAGACGGGGGAGGTGGGGACAGGGGAAAGTTTCCGAGCAGTACTTC.

The CDR3 loop reads CASSPEGTGRAETQYF. The CDR3 nucleotides read TGTGCCAGCAGCCCAGAGGGGACAGGGAGGGCAGAGACCCAGTACTTC. The chain has TRBV9 and TRBJ2-5; 9 nucleotides match TRBD1. Trimming at V came to 4 bases and at J to 4 bases, leaving 11 bases not matched to a gene. Germline V gene lookup returns CDR1 SGDLS and CDR2 YYNGEE. The CDR3 runs 16 residues.

This clonotype occurred a few times. V gene TRBV12-3 or TRBV12-4 combines with J gene TRBJ1-1; 7 bases align to TRBD1. CDR3 size: 14 residues. The ends lost 6 bases at V and 2 bases at J; junction bases unmatched: 6. The CDR3 DNA is TGTGCCAGCAGGGAGAGGGGGCATAACACTGAAGCTTTCTTT. Its protein is CASRERGHNTEAFF.

This clonotype was counted at least ten times. V usage is TRBV20-1 and J usage is TRBJ2-7, with 8 bases matching TRBD1. There are 14 residues in the CDR3. V shed 5 bases and J 1 base; nucleotides not matched to a gene: 7. From germline, CDR1 is DFQATT and CDR2 SNEGSKA (reference sequence). In DNA form, the CDR3 reads TGCAGTGCTCAGGGCCGACAGGGGTCCTACGAGCAGTACTTC. Amino acid sequence: CSAQGRQGSYEQYF.

This clonotype has ten or more counts. The chain is built from TRBV30 and TRBJ1-5, with a weak D call TRBD1 (6 bases). Germline CDR1 and CDR2: GTSNPN and SVGIG (reference sequence). The CDR3 has 13 residues. V lost 7 bases and J 3 bases, leaving 13 bases between the germline ends. The CDR3 region is CAFHRDINQPQHF. As DNA, the CDR3 is TGTGCCTTCCACCGGGACATCAATCAGCCCCAGCATTTT.

The V and J genes are TRBV4-2 and TRBJ2-2; no definite D call. This CDR3 has 14 residues. The ends were cut back, 0 bases at V and 4 bases at J, with 6 bases in the middle. Germline CDR1 and CDR2: LGHNA and YNFKEQ. CDR3 amino acids: CASSQDKVTGELFF. The DNA for the CDR3 is TGTGCCAGCAGCCAAGATAAGGTCACCGGGGAGCTGTTTTTT.

The sample holds many counts of this clonotype. This chain links TRBV7-9 with TRBJ1-5; maybe TRBD1 (5 bases). Germline-derived CDR1 and CDR2 are SEHNR and FQNEAQ (reference sequence). The CDR3 is 12 residues long. V dropped 3 bases and J dropped 8 bases, with 8 bases sitting between them. The CDR3 sequence is CASSFRGKPQHF. The CDR3 nucleotides are TGTGCCAGCAGCTTCCGGGGGAAGCCCCAGCATTTT. The full variable domain, with the rest looked up from reference TRBV7-9 and TRBJ1-5, is DTGVSQNPRHKITKRGQNVTFRCDPISEHNRLYWYRQTLGQGPEFLTYFQNEAQLEKSRLLSDRFSAERPKGSFSTLEIQRTEQGDSAMYLCASSFRGKPQHFGDGTRLSIL.

This clonotype has a count of ten or more. The chain is built from TRBV28 and TRBJ2-7, with D tentatively TRBD1 or TRBD2 (7 bases each). This CDR3 spans 14 amino acids. V shed 8 bases and J shed 3 bases, with 17 bases lying between them. Looked up from germline, CDR1 is MDHEN and CDR2 is SYDVKM. CDR3: CASGHRGGYYEQYF. DNA of the CDR3: TGTGCCAGCGGCCACAGGGGAGGGTACTACGAGCAGTACTTC. Full variable domain (remainder filled in from reference TRBV28 and TRBJ2-7): DVKVTQSSRYLVKRTGEKVFLECVQDMDHENMFWYRQDPGLGLRLIYFSYDVKMKEKGDIPEGYSVSREKKERFSLILESASTNQTSMYLCASGHRGGYYEQYFGPGTRLTVT.

In its sample, this clonotype was seen many times. The genes are TRBV10-2 and TRBJ1-2; D may be TRBD1 (5 bases). CDR3 length equals 14 residues. V lost 2 bases and J lost 4, with 11 bases in between. CDR1 is WSHSY, CDR2 SAAADI, per germline. As DNA, the CDR3 is TGCGCCAGCAGTGAGGCCGGGGGTGGCTATGGCTACACCTTC. Translating gives CASSEAGGGYGYTF.

This clonotype was recorded at least ten times. The rearrangement joins TRBV6-5 to TRBJ1-3; D is undetermined. CDR1 is MNHEY and CDR2 is SVGAGI in the germline V gene. The length of the CDR3 is 13 residues. Trimming removed 2 bases from V and 2 bases from J, with 4 bases in between. CDR3 sequence reads: CASSYKAGNTIYF. The CDR3 bases are TGTGCCAGCAGTTACAAGGCTGGAAACACCATATATTTT.

This clonotype appeared many times. The chain is built from TRBV6-6 and TRBJ2-7; a possible D gene is TRBD1 (5 bases). CDR3 length: 15 residues. Germline V gene lookup returns CDR1 MNHNY and CDR2 SVGAGI (reference sequence). V lost 0 bases to trimming and J lost 2 bases, with 11 bases between them. The CDR3 loop is CASSYSGGRAYEQYF. The CDR3 nucleotides read TGTGCCAGCAGTTACTCGGGCGGCAGGGCCTACGAGCAGTACTTC.

This clonotype has a count of ten or more. The rearrangement uses TRBV24-1 and TRBJ1-5, with a weak D call TRBD1 (5 bases). V lost 7 bases to trimming and J lost 2 bases, with 8 bases between them. The CDR3 extends over 13 amino acids. Germline V gene lookup returns CDR1 KGHDR and CDR2 SFDVKD. The DNA of the CDR3 is TGTGCCACCAGCCAGGGTGGCAATCAGCCCCAGCATTTT. Amino acids: CATSQGGNQPQHF.

In this sample, this clonotype turned up a few times. The chain links TRBV7-3 to TRBJ1-3, with D hard to call. CDR1 SGHTA and CDR2 FQGTGA come from the germline V gene. CDR3 length: 16 residues. Trimming stripped 2 bases from V and 4 bases from J, with 15 bases between. CDR3 loop: CASSLYAGGPGNTIYF. DNA for the CDR3: TGTGCCAGCAGCTTATACGCCGGAGGGCCGGGAAACACCATATATTTT.

This chain connects TRBV19 to TRBJ1-6; D gene ambiguous. CDR1 and CDR2 from the germline V gene are LNHDA and SQIVND (reference sequence). The CDR3 totals 15 residues. V lost 3 bases to trimming and J lost 5 bases, with 11 bases between them. The CDR3 bases are TGTGCCAGTAGTATTGTGGCAGTCGATAATTCACCCCTCCACTTT. Protein: CASSIVAVDNSPLHF. Drawing the rest from reference TRBV19 and TRBJ1-6, the complete variable domain is DGGITQSPKYLFRKEGQNVTLSCEQNLNHDAMYWYRQDPGQGLRLIYYSQIVNDFQKGDIAEGYSVSREKKESFPLTVTSAQKNPTAFYLCASSIVAVDNSPLHFGNGTRLTVT.

A few counts support this clonotype. The CDR3 loop is CASSPSREVYGYTF. The CDR3 DNA reads as TGTGCCAGCTCACCGAGTAGGGAGGTCTATGGCTACACCTTC. The rearrangement links TRBV18 to TRBJ1-2; D gene ambiguous. CDR1 is KGHSH, CDR2 LQKENI, per germline. Trimming removed 3 bases at V and 4 bases at J, with 12 bases between. The CDR3 contains 14 residues. The full variable domain, in which reference TRBV18 and TRBJ1-2 provide the parts outside the CDR3, is NAGVMQNPRHLVRRRGQEARLRCSPMKGHSHVYWYRQLPEEGLKFMVYLQKENIIDESGMPKERFSAEFPKEGPSILRIQQVVRGDSAAYFCASSPSREVYGYTFGSGTRLTVV.

This clonotype was counted at least ten times. V is TRBV7-2 and J is TRBJ1-5, with D possibly TRBD1 on 6 matching bases. Trimming cost V 5 bases and J 3 bases, with 14 bases left between them. CDR1 SGHTA and CDR2 FQGNSA come from the germline V gene. This CDR3 has 15 amino acids. The CDR3 loop is CASSADGGHNQPQHF. The CDR3 coding sequence is TGTGCCAGCAGCGCAGACGGGGGGCACAATCAGCCCCAGCATTTT.

This clonotype appeared a few times. The V call is TRBV9, the J call TRBJ2-3, with 7 bases that match TRBD1. The CDR3 spans 14 residues. Germline-derived CDR1 and CDR2 are SGDLS and YYNGEE. V shed 3 bases, J shed 4 bases, and the junction held 5 bases outside the gene matches. The CDR3 reads CASSAGQIADTQYF. For the CDR3, the DNA is TGTGCCAGCAGCGCGGGACAGATCGCAGATACGCAGTATTTT.

The sample holds many counts of this clonotype. The rearrangement uses TRBV6-1 and TRBJ1-2; D not certain. The V gene lost 5 bases and the J gene lost 0 bases, with 19 bases spanning the gap. The CDR3 totals 17 residues. Germline CDR1 and CDR2: MNHNS and SASEGT. The CDR3 nucleotides read TGTGCCAGCAGTTCGGTTCCACGTGGGCAGTCTAACTATGGCTACACCTTC. Its translation is CASSSVPRGQSNYGYTF.